The T cell receptor beta chain described here comes from a study of blood T cell repertoires in COVID-19. Overall study context: Sites in the United States, Italy and Spain provided acute and convalescent COVID-19 samples. PBMCs, B-cell-depleted T cells, or T cells provided the cDNA or gDNA that made up the material.

Original analysis: Counts of nucleated cells, estimated from reference gene primer amplification, were obtained. Assay: immunoSEQ multiplex PCR; the TCRdb copy retains only in-frame clones and omits some. The DNA gave D and trimming, while V, J and clone size come from that table. Of a few hundred thousand clones detected, around 83% appear once; the ten largest clones hold 1% to 1.5%. The ends lost 4 bases at V and 6 bases at J; junction bases unmatched: 7. The length of the CDR3 is 16 residues. The germline gives CDR1 SGHTA, CDR2 FQGTGA. The clonotype was recovered from a woman in her 50s with acute or convalescent COVID-19. The rearrangement uses TRBV7-3 and TRBJ2-3; 13 bases agree with TRBD2. Sequencing was performed on peripheral blood. The chain's CDR3 is CASSSNGTSGVDTQYF. In DNA form, the CDR3 reads TGTGCCAGCAGCTCGAACGGGACTAGCGGGGTTGATACGCAGTATTTT.